This T cell receptor beta chain was sequenced during a study of cytomegalovirus exposure and HLA in healthy donors (dated by TCRdb to the late 2010s). Turning to the overall study: An earlier analysis of 587 of the donors reported over 250 Gb of sequence data and 117 million unique TCR beta sequences obtained from 150 million to 200 million T cells. Roughly 290 gigabases of sequencing data and 91 million or so unique TCR sequences made up an early release that covered approximately 620 HLA-typed donors. Among the approximately 430 genotyped donors, around 81% belonged to the genetic ancestry cluster associated with self-reported Caucasian donors. The study aimed to test whether cataloging public T cell receptors could reveal signatures of past pathogen exposure. The T cell repertoires of roughly 660 subjects were profiled by immunosequencing and related to cytomegalovirus serostatus. Besides the first cohort of about 730 subjects, a separate validation cohort made up of 120 or so different subjects was used. High-throughput TCR immunosequencing, statistical association of individual TCRs with disease status, and machine learning were combined to predict cytomegalovirus infection status. A later analysis re-analyzed previously published TCR beta repertoires from roughly 600 donors and added high-resolution HLA genotyping to study TCR occurrence patterns. The later analysis used no new phenotypic data to find candidate immune exposures, relying instead on TCR beta sequences and their occurrence across donors. In an earlier analysis of around 540 of the donors, high-throughput TCR beta sequencing was used to judge whether each TCR beta V gene segment behaved as functional or pseudogenic. Donor age, sex, ethnicity and CMV serostatus were collected together with the repertoire data. Genome-wide SNP genotypes for about 55% of the roughly 670 donors were used in a later genetic analysis, which treated that subset as a discovery cohort. All discovery cohort repertoires had been generated using a single sequencing platform. Class I and class II HLA loci were covered by the typing at four-digit resolution. Typing coverage differed by locus: A, B, C, DRB1 and DQB1 were typed in roughly 620-630 donors, DQA1 in approximately 520, DPA1 in around 600, and DPB1 in just under 490. Several DR-DQ haplotypes were treated as single units for association and clustering because of strong linkage in the cohort. Among roughly 400 genotyped donors of the cohort, an average of approximately 200,000 unique TCR beta nucleotide sequences was sequenced per donor, of which about 18% were non-productive. Study-wide conclusions, independent of this receptor: V-gene and J-gene trimming of TCR beta chains was associated with a missense DCLRE1C variant in a later genetic analysis, and the association was replicated in an independent cohort. The sequencing pipeline was judged likely to have produced a cluster of highly shared sequence variants as a technical artifact. Sequencing depth was assumed to be roughly uniform across donors in the presence/absence analyses, though that assumption may not hold. A further reported finding was that TCR beta sequences accurately predicted the HLA-A and HLA-B alleles for most subjects in the first cohort. CMV serostatus was the only immune exposure information available for the cohort. The 87-base-pair reads could not distinguish some IMGT-functional V segments, including TRBV6-2 and TRBV6-3, so those segments were excluded. In an earlier analysis of about 600 of the donors, most TCR beta V segments appeared in productive rearrangements about 87% or about 30% of the time, broadly matching IMGT annotations. The study gave a list of about 170 TCR beta chains associated with cytomegalovirus. A later analysis reported that several top co-occurrence clusters appeared linked to parvovirus B19, influenza, CMV and Epstein-Barr virus. A later analysis found that TCR association rates varied across HLA loci, with DRB1 alleles showing the most associated TCRs and HLA-C alleles the fewest. A later analysis found that HLA-associated TCR beta chains were more clonally expanded and had lower generation probabilities than equally common non-associated chains. Because some donors lacked HLA typing at each locus, the association tests relied only on the typed subset. The authors suggested that the approach could potentially be extended to other disease states and immunological phenotypes. A later analysis associated 15,000 to 20,000 TCR beta sequences with specific HLA alleles at a false discovery rate of 0.05. In a later genetic analysis, fewer N-insertions in productive TCRs were reported among donors in an Asian-associated ancestry cluster than the approximately 670-donor mean. In this cohort, only TCR beta chains were sequenced, and detectable features were limited by the absence of alpha or paired-chain data. Linkage disequilibrium might explain the correlated functional status among segregating V segments, but an unknown experimental factor could not be excluded. Most TCR sequences were seen in very few donors, while some public TCRs were found in many individuals. Cytomegalovirus status was reported to be diagnosed by the classifier with high specificity and sensitivity in both the original and validation cohorts. In a later analysis, most CMV-associated TCR beta chains were found to appear HLA-restricted, with HLA associations seemingly driven largely by CMV exposure. A few of the identified cytomegalovirus-associated TCR beta chains were confirmed in vitro to be specific for cytomegalovirus antigens. When HLA alleles, especially DR and DQ, strongly co-occurred, attributing TCR associations to individual alleles was difficult. Because counts were too low, about 18 rarely observed V segments, including chromosome 9 orphons, were excluded from the earlier analysis of 587 of the donors.

Including cysteine and phenylalanine, the CDR3 has 15 amino acids. Only the CDR3 DNA is retained, 45 bases long and in frame from the first base. The junction shows trimming of 8 bases on V and 2 bases on J, and the gene matches do not reach 9 bases of it. From the germline V gene, CDR1 is MNHEY and CDR2 is SVGAGI. As for this clone: This clone's antigen is unknown. The input lacks base qualities; no much larger clone sits a single base away.

The library was built by means of the immunoSEQ multiplex PCR assay. The multiplex PCR relied on a mix of 60 forward primers for TCR Vbeta segments and 13 reverse primers for TCR Jbeta segments. The CDR3 region of rearranged TCR beta genes was amplified from genomic DNA by a multiplex PCR assay. The Illumina HiSeq System was used to sequence the amplified TCR beta libraries as 87-base-pair reads. As for the original processing: Across the 500 to 700 repertoires, a later analysis counted tens of millions of unique TCR beta chains, approximately 10 million of which were shared by at least two donors. Raw reads were error-corrected and collapsed into unique sequences with a nearest-neighbor algorithm that merged closely related sequences to remove PCR and sequencing errors. CDR3 sequences were aligned to IMGT reference sequences to assign V, D and J gene segments. Each retained sequence needed at least a six-nucleotide match to both a V gene segment and a J gene segment. Rearrangements were called productive when the CDR3 lacked stop codons and stayed in frame with V and J; all others were non-productive. CDR3 was defined according to IMGT convention as the region running from the second conserved V-encoded cysteine to the conserved J-encoded phenylalanine. The earlier analysis of more than 450 of the donors excluded sequences that lacked an unambiguous match to a single V gene segment. In an earlier analysis of 587 of the donors, a V segment was called functional when productive rearrangements were above 56.7%, and segregating when the standard deviation between donors exceeded 5%. A statistical classification framework was built for diagnosing cytomegalovirus status from the catalog of TCR beta chain sequences. In a later analysis, V and J genes were assigned by comparing TCR nucleotide sequences against IMGT/GENE-DB human TR gene sequences. Using the TCRdist pipeline, a later analysis assigned CDR3 sequences along with most-parsimonious VDJ recombination scenarios. In a later analysis, every TCR beta chain was defined by the combination of its CDR3 amino acid sequence and its V-gene family, and reads without a unique V-gene family were dropped. In a later analysis, fewer than 650 highly shared, low-generation-probability nucleotide sequences were removed to address suspected cross-contamination and a sequencing artifact. In a later analysis, a clonal expansion index for each public chain was calculated from normalized within-repertoire ranks of inferred template counts. In a later analysis, generation probabilities were computed with a VDJ recombination model fitted to out-of-frame rearrangements, and the resulting probabilities were checked against IGoR. In a later analysis, TCR-TCR, TCR-HLA and TCR-CMV co-occurrence was scored with hypergeometric tests, and a repertoire-size bias correction was applied to TCR pairs. False discovery rates were estimated in a later analysis by permuting HLA or CMV assignments 20 times. In a later analysis, co-occurring TCRs were grouped using DBSCAN, with TCRdist sequence similarity added in when clustering inside HLA-allele-positive subsets. Co-occurrence clustering excluded repertoires with fewer than 30,000 or more than 120,000 public chains, plus five with anomalous nucleotide sharing. The clones in this table, taken by TCRdb from immuneACCESS, are in-frame only. Not every clone is retained; where verified, under half of the shortfall comes from an unresolved V gene, and the cause of the rest is unknown. V, J and clone size are taken as reported in that table, and D and trimming were inferred from the DNA itself. For this sample the table gives about 270,000 clones, of which around 65% were detected only once. Jointly, the top ten make up about 2.2% of the sample.

The cohort consisted of 650 to 700 healthy bone marrow donors. At the time of sampling, every cohort member was nominally healthy, though immune exposures that went unrecorded were likely present. The donor was CMV seronegative and belonged to the group of over 350 seronegative cohort members. A peripheral blood sample was collected from each donor, and TCR beta sequencing was performed on peripheral blood mononuclear cells. The Qiagen DNeasy Blood Extraction Kit was used to extract genomic DNA from the blood cell samples. The rearrangement joined TRBV6-5 to TRBJ2-3; 8 central nucleotides agree with TRBD2. The receptor comes from a female donor in good health and CMV-seronegative. The specimen sequenced was PBMCs. The CDR3 amino acid sequence is: CASRRASGFTDTQYF. The sequenced DNA is TGTGCCAGCCGGAGGGCTAGCGGGTTCACAGATACGCAGTATTTT.